The 23 T cell receptor beta chains below were found in one sample sequenced in a study of technical replicates of blood from several donors. The method was immunoSEQ multiplex PCR; TCRdb's version includes in-frame clones alone and lacks a portion of them. The table records about 89,000 clones, around 94% of them present only once. The sample taken for sequencing was T cells isolated from PBMCs. Every receptor here comes from a human donor in good health.

The J gene is TRBJ2-1, the V gene TRBV5-4, with a possible D match to TRBD1 (6 bases). Germline lookup yields CDR1 SGHNT and CDR2 YYREEE (reference sequence). The CDR3 is 17 amino acids. V lost 4 bases and J lost 6, with 23 bases in between. The CDR3 nucleotides are TGTGCCAGCAGCCGCGCCCAAGGGGGAGTAAGGGTCAATGAGCAGTTCTTC. This encodes CASSRAQGGVRVNEQFF.

This sequence joins TRBV5-6 and TRBJ2-7, with D possibly being TRBD1 (5 bases). The CDR3 is made up of 15 amino acids. Deletions cut 3 bases from V and 0 bases from J, with 13 bases between. CDR1 and CDR2 (germline): SGHDT, YYEEEE. The CDR3 protein is CASSYPPGHSYEQYF. CDR3 DNA sequence: TGTGCCAGCAGCTACCCTCCAGGGCACTCCTACGAGCAGTACTTC.

This chain uses TRBV6-4 with TRBJ1-4; D uncertain. Per germline, CDR1 MRHNA and CDR2 SNTAGT. The CDR3 loop spans 14 amino acids. Trimming took 6 bases from V and 4 from J, leaving 12 bases between them. The CDR3 region is CASSEGGGNEKLFF. CDR3 coding DNA: TGTGCCAGCAGCGAGGGAGGTGGTAATGAAAAACTGTTTTTT.

The V call is TRBV7-3, the J call TRBJ2-2; 14 nucleotides match TRBD2. The CDR3 is made up of 16 amino acids. V lost 4 bases, J lost 7 bases, and 5 bases stayed unmatched. Per the germline V gene, CDR1 is SGHTA and CDR2 is FQGTGA. In DNA, the CDR3 is TGTGCCAGCAGCTCGCTGACTAGCGGGGGGGTCGGGGAGCTGTTTTTT. Protein: CASSSLTSGGVGELFF.

The chain combines TRBV5-4 with TRBJ1-5, with D perhaps matching TRBD1 (6 bases). This CDR3 contains 13 residues. The germline CDR1 and CDR2 sequences are SGHNT and YYREEE (reference sequence). Trimming took off 3 bases at V and 7 bases at J, with 11 bases between the two ends. The CDR3 sequence: CASSSGGGQPQHF. CDR3 in DNA: TGTGCCAGCAGCTCTGGGGGGGGCCAGCCCCAGCATTTT.

The chain has TRBV11-3 and TRBJ2-7; D not resolved. The CDR3 spans 13 residues. The germline gives CDR1 SGHNT, CDR2 YENEEA. V lost 5 bases to trimming and J lost 3 bases, with 11 bases between them. CDR3 residues: CASSRQRSYEQYF. CDR3 bases: TGTGCCAGCAGCCGACAAAGAAGCTACGAGCAGTACTTC. Full variable domain (remainder filled in from reference TRBV11-3 and TRBJ2-7): EAGVVQSPRYKIIEKKQPVAFWCNPISGHNTLYWYLQNLGQGPELLIRYENEEAVDDSQLPKDRFSAERLKGVDSTLKIQPAELGDSAVYLCASSRQRSYEQYFGPGTRLTVT.

This chain links TRBV28 with TRBJ1-1, with 7 bases fitting TRBD1. V trimming: 6 bases; J trimming: 5 bases; junction bases outside the gene matches: 6. CDR1 is MDHEN and CDR2 is SYDVKM in the germline V gene. The CDR3 has 13 residues. This CDR3 reads CASSEGAITEAFF. CDR3 nucleotides: TGTGCCAGCAGCGAGGGGGCTATAACTGAAGCTTTCTTT.

The V and J genes are TRBV6-5 and TRBJ1-2; the match to TRBD1 covers 7 bases. After removal of 5 bases from V and 4 bases from J, the junction contained 4 bases not matched to a gene. Germline CDR1 reads MNHEY; CDR2 reads SVGAGI. This CDR3 has 13 residues. The CDR3 is CASSTTGSYGYTF. CDR3 coding DNA: TGTGCCAGCAGTACGACAGGGTCCTATGGCTACACCTTC.

V is TRBV19 and J is TRBJ2-1; 10 bases match TRBD1. The CDR3 extends over 15 amino acids. The germline V gene has CDR1 LNHDA and CDR2 SQIVND (reference sequence). The J segment lost 7 bases and the V segment lost 6 bases, leaving 9 bases of the junction unmatched. The DNA for the CDR3 is TGTGCCAGTAGACGCCCGGGACAGGGGTTTAATGAGCAGTTCTTC. Translation gives CASRRPGQGFNEQFF.

The rearrangement uses TRBV6-1 and TRBJ2-7; 10 positions match TRBD2. The CDR3 spans 16 residues. Germline loops: CDR1 MNHNS, CDR2 SASEGT. V shed 1 base and J 6 bases; nucleotides not matched to a gene: 9. In nucleotides, the CDR3 is TGTGCCAGCAGTGAAGACGTAGGACTAGCGGTTGGCGAGCAGTACTTC. Residues: CASSEDVGLAVGEQYF.

The chain uses TRBV10-1 and TRBJ1-2; D gene uncertain. V was pared by 0 bases and J by 2 bases, with 10 bases between. The CDR3 is 15 amino acids. Germline V lookup: CDR1 WNHNN, CDR2 SYGVQD (reference sequence). CDR3 nucleotide sequence: TGCGCCAGCAGTGAGTCGGTAGGAGAAAACTATGGCTACACCTTC. This sequence encodes CASSESVGENYGYTF.

The chain recombines TRBV19 with TRBJ2-3; a possible D gene is TRBD1 (5 bases). This CDR3 contains 16 residues. With 8 bases removed from V and 5 bases from J, the gap between germline ends came to 23 bases. From germline, CDR1 is LNHDA and CDR2 SQIVND (reference sequence). The DNA of the CDR3 is TGTGCCAGTCAGAATGGTCGGACATTATCGGGAGATACGCAGTATTTT. Translation: CASQNGRTLSGDTQYF. Full variable domain (rest looked up from reference TRBV19 and TRBJ2-3): DGGITQSPKYLFRKEGQNVTLSCEQNLNHDAMYWYRQDPGQGLRLIYYSQIVNDFQKGDIAEGYSVSREKKESFPLTVTSAQKNPTAFYLCASQNGRTLSGDTQYFGPGTRLTVL.

The chain carries TRBV11-2 and TRBJ2-3; 12 nucleotides match TRBD2. CDR1 SGHAT and CDR2 FQNNGV come from the germline V gene. CDR3 length equals 16 residues. J was trimmed by 2 bases and V by 5 bases; bases with no gene match: 5. The CDR3 spells CASSRRLAGVTDTQYF. CDR3 DNA sequence: TGTGCCAGCAGCAGGAGACTAGCGGGAGTCACAGATACGCAGTATTTT.

This chain uses TRBV9 with TRBJ2-3; TRBD1 matches 7 bases. The CDR3 has 14 residues. Losses at the gene ends were 0 bases for V and 4 bases for J; bases not matched to a gene: 2. Per germline, CDR1 SGDLS and CDR2 YYNGEE. The CDR3 sequence: CASSVAQGADTQYF. The CDR3 nucleotides read TGTGCCAGCAGCGTAGCTCAGGGGGCAGATACGCAGTATTTT.

The chain is built from TRBV6-1 and TRBJ1-4; possible D gene TRBD1, 5 bases. This CDR3 has 12 amino acids. The germline CDR1 and CDR2 sequences are MNHNS and SASEGT. Trimming pared 6 bases from V and 12 bases from J, leaving 14 bases between. DNA for the CDR3: TGTGCCAGCAGACTTCCACAGGCTCAACTGTTTTTT. Translated, it gives CASRLPQAQLFF.

The genes are TRBV5-1 and TRBJ1-4; 8 bases line up with TRBD1. V shed 4 bases and J 1 base; nucleotides not matched to a gene: 3. The CDR3 loop spans 15 amino acids. The germline gives CDR1 SGHRS, CDR2 YFSETQ. The CDR3 DNA reads TGCGCCAGCAGCCCCACAGGGGGAACTAATGAAAAACTGTTTTTT. This codes for CASSPTGGTNEKLFF.

The rearrangement uses TRBV2 and TRBJ2-1; the D gene is possibly TRBD1 (6 bases). With 8 bases removed from V and 10 bases from J, the gap between germline ends came to 18 bases. Germline V lookup: CDR1 SNHLY, CDR2 FYNNEI. CDR3 length: 13 amino acids. The DNA of the CDR3 is TGTGCCAGCGGCCTAGAGAATGGGGGCGAGCAGTTCTTC. Amino acids: CASGLENGGEQFF. The full variable domain, its missing parts supplied by reference TRBV2 and TRBJ2-1, is EPEVTQTPSHQVTQMGQEVILRCVPISNHLYFYWYRQILGQKVEFLVSFYNNEISEKSEIFDDQFSVERPDGSNFTLKIRSTKLEDSAMYFCASGLENGGEQFFGPGTRLTVL.

The rearrangement joins TRBV19 to TRBJ1-5, with D tentatively TRBD1 (6 bases). CDR1 is LNHDA and CDR2 is SQIVND in the germline V gene (reference sequence). V was cut by 7 bases and J by 5 bases, with 15 bases left in between. The CDR3 loop spans 14 amino acids. The CDR3 DNA follows: TGTGCCAGTATGAGTGGGCAGGGGTATCAGCCCCAGCATTTT. Its protein product is CASMSGQGYQPQHF.

The V and J genes are TRBV5-1 and TRBJ2-1; TRBD1 is a possible D gene (6 bases). Germline V gene sequence: CDR1 SGHRS, CDR2 YFSETQ. Trimming took 3 bases from V and 5 from J, leaving 12 bases between them. The CDR3 covers 14 residues. The CDR3 sequence is CASSSSGTHNEQFF. CDR3 sequence (DNA): TGCGCCAGCAGCTCTTCCGGGACACACAATGAGCAGTTCTTC.

The rearrangement links TRBV25-1 to TRBJ2-3; 8 bases line up with TRBD2. Germline V CDR1 and CDR2: MGHDK, SYGVNS. V shed 4 bases and J 4 bases; nucleotides not matched to a gene: 4. The CDR3 length is 14 residues. As DNA, the CDR3 is TGTGCCAGCAGTGCTTTAGCGGGACCAGATACGCAGTATTTT. Protein: CASSALAGPDTQYF.

The chain uses TRBV7-9 and TRBJ2-2; unclear D gene. The V and J ends lost 7 bases and 5 bases respectively, with 17 bases between them. The CDR3 covers 15 residues. Germline V CDR1 and CDR2: SEHNR, FQNEAQ (reference sequence). The CDR3 protein is CASTSLRGTTGELFF. Here the CDR3 DNA reads TGTGCCAGCACTTCTTTAAGAGGCACGACCGGGGAGCTGTTTTTT.

V and J are TRBV5-1 and TRBJ2-2, with D perhaps TRBD1 (6 bases). CDR1 and CDR2 (germline): SGHRS, YFSETQ. This CDR3 spans 17 amino acids. V lost 3 bases and J lost 5, with 20 bases in between. CDR3 region: CASSWAQGKVYTGELFF. The DNA for the CDR3 is TGCGCCAGCAGCTGGGCCCAGGGGAAAGTATATACCGGGGAGCTGTTTTTT.

The chain's CDR3 is CASSAGGYSYEQYF. The CDR3 DNA reads as TGTGCCAGCAGCGCCGGCGGGTACTCCTACGAGCAGTACTTC. The V and J genes are TRBV5-6 and TRBJ2-7; a possible D gene is TRBD2 (5 bases). The CDR3 consists of 14 residues. The germline V and J ends were trimmed by 4 bases and 0 bases, with 11 bases remaining between them. CDR1 and CDR2 (germline): SGHDT, YYEEEE.